The sequence of this TCR beta chain was determined in a study of response to subunit inactivated influenza vaccine. Study results and limitations: The study's authors posited that every seasonal influenza vaccination enlists few new T cells.

This clonotype was picked up many times. Its antigen is not known. TCRdb processed the RT-PCR reads anew with MiXCR; each CDR3 protein has one entry. The sample lists 500,000 to 650,000 distinct CDR3 sequences; approximately 7.7% were seen once. The V end lost 1 base, the J end lost 4 bases, and 14 bases lay between the germline ends. In germline, CDR1 is LGHNA, CDR2 YNFKEQ. This CDR3 is 16 amino acids long. V gene TRBV4-2 combines with J gene TRBJ2-1; D is unresolved. The source is a man between 50 and 69 years old who received an inactivated influenza vaccine. Source: PBMCs from blood, taken less than 30 months after vaccination. For the CDR3, the DNA is TGTGCCAGCAGCCAAGGGACGAGCACCAGTTACAATGAGCAGTTCTTC. Translating gives CASSQGTSTSYNEQFF.